These T cell receptor beta chains were read from a single sample in a study of cytomegalovirus exposure and HLA in healthy donors. Generated by immunoSEQ multiplex PCR, the TCRdb table keeps only in-frame clones and is missing some. The sample holds 120,000 or so clones. The specimen sequenced was PBMCs. These receptors were taken from a man aged 18-30 years in good health and CMV-seronegative. Each CDR3 is given with its conserved first and last residue. Each record gives: CDR3 protein, CDR3 DNA, J gene, V gene, D gene. A D gene is named only where the DNA matches it firmly.

CASRSQGAMETQYF TGTGCCAGCAGGAGTCAGGGGGCGATGGAGACCCAGTACTTC TRBJ2-5 TRBV6-5 TRBD1
CASSLTGGNQPQHF TGTGCCAGCAGCTTAACAGGGGGGAATCAGCCCCAGCATTTT TRBJ1-5 TRBV7-9 TRBD1
CASSQAGTGGYYEQYF TGCGCCAGCAGCCAAGCTGGGACAGGGGGATACTACGAGCAGTACTTC TRBJ2-7 TRBV4-1 TRBD1
CASSLSGGAGTGELFF TGTGCCAGCAGCCTTAGCGGGGGGGCTGGGACCGGGGAGCTGTTTTTT TRBJ2-2 TRBV4-2 TRBD2
CAWSVRDRRSSGANVLTF TGTGCCTGGAGTGTACGCGACAGGCGGAGCTCTGGGGCCAACGTCCTGACTTTC TRBJ2-6 TRBV30 .
CASSDRYNSPLHF TGTGCCAGCAGTGACAGATATAATTCACCCCTCCACTTT TRBJ1-6 TRBV6-5 .
CASSPPAGRDYNEQFF TGTGCCAGCTCACCACCCGCCGGGAGGGACTACAATGAGCAGTTCTTC TRBJ2-1 TRBV18 TRBD2
CASSLQLTGRNNYGYTF TGTGCCAGCAGCCTTCAACTGACAGGGCGAAATAACTATGGCTACACCTTC TRBJ1-2 TRBV5-8 TRBD1
CASSPDPGQKYGYTF TGTGCCAGCAGCCCTGACCCGGGACAGAAATATGGCTACACCTTC TRBJ1-2 TRBV5-5 TRBD1
CASSLVVTGEVGYTF TGCGCCAGCAGCTTGGTAGTTACAGGGGAAGTAGGCTACACCTTC TRBJ1-2 TRBV5-1 TRBD1
CASRIQAEETQYF TGTGCCAGCAGAATCCAGGCAGAAGAGACCCAGTACTTC TRBJ2-5 TRBV27 .
CASSYSSGLGGELFF TGTGCCAGCAGTTACTCCTCGGGGTTGGGCGGGGAGCTGTTTTTT TRBJ2-2 TRBV6-5 .
CASSPRDFNYNEQFF TGCGCCAGCAGCCCTCGGGACTTTAATTACAATGAGCAGTTCTTC TRBJ2-1 TRBV4-1 .
CASSPTPGLKTQYF TGTGCCAGCAGTCCCACACCAGGGCTGAAGACCCAGTACTTC TRBJ2-5 TRBV7-2 .
CAWSGTGDEKLFF TGTGCCTGGAGTGGGACAGGGGATGAAAAACTGTTTTTT TRBJ1-4 TRBV30 TRBD1
CASSHSGSSNNEQFF TGTGCCAGCAGCCATAGCGGGAGCAGTAATAATGAGCAGTTCTTC TRBJ2-1 TRBV7-2 TRBD2
CASSNTAVQYF TGTGCCAGCTCAAATACAGCCGTCCAGTACTTC TRBJ2-7 TRBV2 .
CASSLGDRGKWSTIYF TGTGCCAGCAGCTTAGGGGACAGGGGGAAGTGGAGCACCATATATTTT TRBJ1-3 TRBV13 TRBD1
CARTIGETQYF TGTGCCAGAACTATCGGGGAGACCCAGTACTTC TRBJ2-5 TRBV21-1 .
CAWTKLQGAYGYTF TGTGCCTGGACAAAATTACAGGGGGCCTATGGCTACACCTTC TRBJ1-2 TRBV30 TRBD1
CASSEVGGEETQYF TGTGCCAGCAGTGAAGTAGGCGGGGAAGAGACCCAGTACTTC TRBJ2-5 TRBV6-1 .
CASSAGQDHRYNEQFF TGTGCCAGCAGCGCCGGACAAGACCACCGGTACAATGAGCAGTTCTTC TRBJ2-1 TRBV9 .
CASSSLDSYQPQHF TGTGCCAGCAGCTCCTTAGACAGTTATCAGCCCCAGCATTTT TRBJ1-5 TRBV5-5 .
CASSRRREPRAEAFF TGTGCCAGCAGCCGGAGGAGGGAACCTCGCGCTGAAGCTTTCTTT TRBJ1-1 TRBV2 .
CASSATSGTSTDTQYF TGTGCCAGCAGCGCTACTAGCGGTACTAGCACAGATACGCAGTATTTT TRBJ2-3 TRBV9 TRBD2
CASSRPAGVSDNEQFF TGTGCCAGTAGTAGGCCGGCGGGAGTCTCCGACAATGAGCAGTTCTTC TRBJ2-1 TRBV19 TRBD2
CASSLEQSWTEAFF TGTGCCAGCAGCTTGGAACAGTCGTGGACTGAAGCTTTCTTT TRBJ1-1 TRBV5-5 .
CASSKGDRDTYEQYF TGTGCCAGCAGCAAAGGGGACAGGGATACCTACGAGCAGTACTTC TRBJ2-7 TRBV28 TRBD1
CASSLQGLSYEQYF TGTGCCAGCAGCTTACAGGGTCTCTCCTACGAGCAGTACTTC TRBJ2-7 TRBV7-6 .
CASSATTGANFYGYTF TGTGCCAGCAGCGCCACTACAGGGGCCAATTTCTATGGCTACACCTTC TRBJ1-2 TRBV9 TRBD1
CASSTTSQGPRGYTF TGTGCCAGTAGTACCACCTCACAGGGCCCGCGGGGCTACACCTTC TRBJ1-2 TRBV19 .
CASSFVGLAEETQYF TGTGCCAGCAGCTTCGTAGGGCTAGCGGAAGAGACCCAGTACTTC TRBJ2-5 TRBV5-6 TRBD2
CSARADNEQFF TGCAGTGCTAGGGCCGACAATGAGCAGTTCTTC TRBJ2-1 TRBV20-1 .
CASSYGGPNRNQPQHF TGTGCCAGCAGTTACGGCGGGCCCAACCGAAATCAGCCCCAGCATTTT TRBJ1-5 TRBV6-5 .
CASSRDRGNYEQYF TGCGCCAGCAGCCGGGACAGGGGGAACTACGAGCAGTACTTC TRBJ2-7 TRBV5-1 TRBD1
CASSQEADSGNTIYF TGCGCCAGCAGCCAAGAGGCGGACTCTGGAAACACCATATATTTT TRBJ1-3 TRBV4-1 .
CASSLDGRGLGQPQHF TGTGCCAGCAGCTTAGACGGCAGGGGGCTGGGTCAGCCCCAGCATTTT TRBJ1-5 TRBV7-9 TRBD1
CASSNPVGSGSRNQPQHF TGTGCCAGTAGTAACCCCGTAGGTTCGGGGTCAAGGAATCAGCCCCAGCATTTT TRBJ1-5 TRBV19 .
CASSEGRRGSMGTEAFF TGTGCCAGCAGCGAGGGGAGAAGGGGGTCAATGGGCACTGAAGCTTTCTTT TRBJ1-1 TRBV9 .
CASSVSRTGARDF TGTGCCAGCAGTGTATCTCGGACAGGCGCCCGGGACTTC TRBJ2-4 TRBV2 TRBD1
CASSLYGGNEQYF TGTGCCAGCAGCTTATACGGGGGAAACGAGCAGTACTTC TRBJ2-7 TRBV7-6 .
CASGQTDTYEQYF TGTGCCAGCGGTCAGACAGATACCTACGAGCAGTACTTC TRBJ2-7 TRBV6-1 .
CSVWQGAVGELFF TGCAGCGTTTGGCAGGGGGCCGTCGGGGAGCTGTTTTTT TRBJ2-2 TRBV29-1 TRBD1
CASSVGGGPGELFF TGTGCCAGCAGCGTAGGAGGAGGGCCCGGGGAGCTGTTTTTT TRBJ2-2 TRBV9 .
CASSIDTYGYTF TGTGCCAGCTCAATCGACACCTATGGCTACACCTTC TRBJ1-2 TRBV18 .
CASSLGQVYEQYF TGTGCCAGCAGCTTAGGACAGGTCTACGAGCAGTACTTC TRBJ2-7 TRBV7-6 .
CASSFVGGTEAFF TGCGCCAGCAGCTTCGTAGGGGGCACTGAAGCTTTCTTT TRBJ1-1 TRBV5-1 .
CASSDGAGGDDTQYF TGCGCCAGCAGTGATGGAGCGGGAGGTGACGATACGCAGTATTTT TRBJ2-3 TRBV10-2 TRBD2
CATSRERGHSYEQYF TGTGCCACCAGCAGAGAGAGGGGACATTCCTACGAGCAGTACTTC TRBJ2-7 TRBV15 .
CASSPPSGTYEQYF TGTGCCAGCAGCCCCCCTAGCGGCACCTACGAGCAGTACTTC TRBJ2-7 TRBV6-6 TRBD2